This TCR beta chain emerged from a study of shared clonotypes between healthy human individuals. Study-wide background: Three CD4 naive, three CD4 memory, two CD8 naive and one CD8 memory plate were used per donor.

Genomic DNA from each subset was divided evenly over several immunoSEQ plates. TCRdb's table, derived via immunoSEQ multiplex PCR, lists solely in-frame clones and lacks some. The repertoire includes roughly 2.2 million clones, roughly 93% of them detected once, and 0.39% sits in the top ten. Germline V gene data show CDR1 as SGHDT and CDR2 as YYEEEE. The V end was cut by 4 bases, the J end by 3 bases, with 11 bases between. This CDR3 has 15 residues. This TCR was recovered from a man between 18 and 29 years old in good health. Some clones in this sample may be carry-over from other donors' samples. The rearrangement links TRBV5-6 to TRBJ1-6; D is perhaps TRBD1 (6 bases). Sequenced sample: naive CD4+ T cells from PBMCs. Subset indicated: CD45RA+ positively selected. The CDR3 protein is CASSSRQDYNSPLHF. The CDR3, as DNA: TGTGCCAGCAGCAGTCGACAGGACTATAATTCACCCCTCCACTTT.